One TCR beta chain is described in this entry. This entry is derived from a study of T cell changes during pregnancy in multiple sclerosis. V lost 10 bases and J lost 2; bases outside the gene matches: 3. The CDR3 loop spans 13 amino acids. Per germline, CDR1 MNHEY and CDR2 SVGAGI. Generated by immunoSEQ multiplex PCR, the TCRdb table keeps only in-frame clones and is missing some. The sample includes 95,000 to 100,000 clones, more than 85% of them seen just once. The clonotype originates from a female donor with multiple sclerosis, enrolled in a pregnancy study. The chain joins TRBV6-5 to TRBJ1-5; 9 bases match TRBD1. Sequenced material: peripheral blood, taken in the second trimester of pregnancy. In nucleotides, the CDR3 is TGTGCCACCCGGGACAGGGGCAATCAGCCCCAGCATTTT. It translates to CATRDRGNQPQHF.